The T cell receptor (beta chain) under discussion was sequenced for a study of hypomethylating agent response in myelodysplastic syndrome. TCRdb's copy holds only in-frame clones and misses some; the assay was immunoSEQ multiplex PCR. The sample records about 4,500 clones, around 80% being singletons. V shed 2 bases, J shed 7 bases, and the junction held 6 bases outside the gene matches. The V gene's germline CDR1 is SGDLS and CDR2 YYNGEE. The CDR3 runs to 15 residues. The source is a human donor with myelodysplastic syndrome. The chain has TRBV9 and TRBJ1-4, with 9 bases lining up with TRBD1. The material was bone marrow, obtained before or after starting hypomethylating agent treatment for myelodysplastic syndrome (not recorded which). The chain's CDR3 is CASSVSGTGSEKLFF. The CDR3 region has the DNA TGTGCCAGCAGCGTTTCCGGGACAGGGAGTGAAAAACTGTTTTTT.